The 30 T cell receptor beta chains listed next were all sequenced from one sample in a study of blood T cells in healthy people across ages. Primed by a sample-barcoded 5' primer and a J-beta primer mix, a second PCR proceeded for about 7 to 11 cycles. TCRdb analysed the 5' RACE reads with MiXCR anew, one entry per CDR3 protein. The profile covers 650,000 to 1,000,000 distinct CDR3 sequences, with roughly 34% appearing a single time and 10% to 15% taken by the ten largest. Source material: blood. The receptors derive from a man between 18 and 35 years old in good health.

Worth noting for this clonotype: An end of the junction does not agree with germline; a read error may underlie this. V usage is TRBV4-3 and J usage is TRBJ2-7; 11 bases fit TRBD2. This CDR3 is 14 amino acids long. CDR1 and CDR2 from the germline V gene are LGHNA and YSLEER. The CDR3 region has the DNA TGCGCCAGCAGTCAAGGGACTAGCGGCTACGAGCAGTACTTC. Amino acid sequence: CASSQGTSGYEQYF.

In this sample, this clonotype turned up a few times. The rearrangement joins TRBV20-1 to TRBJ1-5, with D hard to call. V lost 6 bases, J lost 5 bases, and 11 bases lay in between. The CDR3 runs 12 residues. Germline CDR1 reads DFQATT; CDR2 reads SNEGSKA (reference sequence). CDR3 nucleotide sequence: TGCAGTGCGGGAGACCCCGATCAGCCCCAGCATTTT. Its translation: CSAGDPDQPQHF.

This clonotype was found a few times. The chain carries TRBV6-6 and TRBJ1-2; unclear D gene. Per germline, CDR1 MNHNY and CDR2 SVGAGI (reference sequence). Trimming cost V 5 bases and J 6 bases, with 16 bases left between them. The CDR3 contains 14 residues. The CDR3 reads CASSDWSGSDGYTF. As DNA, the CDR3 is TGTGCCAGCAGTGACTGGTCTGGGTCGGATGGCTACACCTTC.

About this clonotype itself: An end of the junction does not agree with germline; a read error may underlie this. The chain uses TRBV29-1 and TRBJ1-1; 8 positions agree with TRBD1. Near its end, the DNA agrees better with TRBJ2-3, so the J call may be wrong. This CDR3 has 14 amino acids. The germline V gene encodes CDR1 SQVTM and CDR2 ANQGSEA. CDR3 nucleotides: TGCAGCGTCACCGGACAGGGTGTGACAGATGCGCAGTATTTT. The encoded protein is CSVTGQGVTDAQYF.

This chain links TRBV5-5 with TRBJ2-1, with unresolved D. V was shortened by 5 bases and J by 2 bases, with 14 bases between the two germline ends. Germline V gives CDR1 SGHKS, CDR2 YYEKEE (reference sequence). This CDR3 has 15 amino acids. CDR3 protein: CASRERRLAYNEQFF. The CDR3 DNA reads as TGTGCCAGCAGGGAAAGGCGGCTAGCCTACAATGAGCAGTTCTTC.

This clonotype has a count of ten or more. V is TRBV29-1 and J is TRBJ2-6; D gene uncertain. The V end was cut by 7 bases, the J end by 1 base, with 5 bases between. Germline CDR1 is SQVTM and CDR2 is ANQGSEA. This CDR3 contains 12 residues. The CDR3 DNA is TGCAGCGCGGATTCTGGGGCCAACGTCCTGACTTTC. Translation: CSADSGANVLTF.

This clonotype has a count of ten or more. CDR3 amino acids: CASSQDGASGNTIYF. Here the CDR3 DNA reads TGTGCCAGCAGCCAAGACGGGGCCTCTGGAAACACCATATATTTT. V and J are TRBV4-2 and TRBJ1-3; maybe TRBD1 (5 bases). CDR3 size: 15 residues. The germline CDR1 and CDR2 sequences are LGHNA and YNFKEQ. V was pared by 0 bases and J by 0 bases, with 6 bases between.

Ten or more counts support this clonotype. The chain recombines TRBV20-1 with TRBJ2-4; perhaps TRBD2 as D (7 bases). The germline V and J ends were trimmed by 5 bases and 0 bases, with 14 bases remaining between them. Germline values: CDR1 DFQATT, CDR2 SNEGSKA (reference sequence). CDR3 length equals 15 residues. DNA for the CDR3: TGCAGTGCTGAAGGGGGGGGCTTAGCCAAAAACATTCAGTACTTC. Translating gives CSAEGGGLAKNIQYF.

The chain is built from TRBV5-1 and TRBJ2-1, with D maybe TRBD1 (5 bases). The CDR3 contains 15 residues. Germline values: CDR1 SGHRS, CDR2 YFSETQ. Trimming shortened V by 0 bases and J by 7 bases, and 14 bases separated the two germline ends. The CDR3 DNA reads as TGCGCCAGCAGCTTGGCGCCAGGGTCAGGGAATGAGCAGTTCTTC. Protein product: CASSLAPGSGNEQFF.

The V call is TRBV27, the J call TRBJ1-1; no definite D call. The CDR3 loop spans 14 amino acids. V was cut by 5 bases and J by 3 bases, with 13 bases left in between. The germline gives CDR1 MNHEY, CDR2 SMNVEV (reference sequence). The CDR3 region is CASSVREGDTEAFF. CDR3 DNA sequence: TGTGCCAGCAGTGTACGGGAAGGAGACACTGAAGCTTTCTTT.

The chain combines TRBV2 with TRBJ1-5; no clear D gene. Germline V gene sequence: CDR1 SNHLY, CDR2 FYNNEI. The V and J ends lost 4 bases and 1 base respectively, with 8 bases between them. The CDR3 is 14 residues long. The CDR3, as DNA: TGTGCCAGCAGTGTTGTTGCAAGCAATCAGCCCCAGCATTTT. It encodes CASSVVASNQPQHF.

This clonotype was seen many times. The chain links TRBV7-8 to TRBJ2-1; D is uncertain. CDR1 is SGHVS and CDR2 is FQNEAQ in the germline V gene. This CDR3 is built from 15 residues. Trimming pared 4 bases from V and 0 bases from J, leaving 10 bases between. The CDR3 protein is CASSSPILSYNEQFF. In DNA form, the CDR3 reads TGTGCCAGCAGCTCCCCAATACTCTCCTACAATGAGCAGTTCTTC.

This clonotype occurred a few times. The CDR3 loop reads CASSSDRLLTDTQYF. CDR3 sequence (DNA): TGCGCCAGCAGCTCCGACAGACTCCTCACAGATACGCAGTATTTT. V gene TRBV5-1 combines with J gene TRBJ2-3; D perhaps matches TRBD1 (5 bases). V gave up 3 bases and J gave up 2 bases, with 13 bases separating them. The V gene's germline CDR1 is SGHRS and CDR2 YFSETQ. The CDR3 length is 15 residues.

This clonotype was picked up many times. The chain has TRBV12-3 or TRBV12-4 and TRBJ2-3; no clear D gene. This CDR3 spans 12 amino acids. V dropped 5 bases and J dropped 7 bases, with 10 bases sitting between them. The CDR3: CASSPLSNTQYF. CDR3 bases: TGTGCCAGCAGTCCCCTCTCGAATACGCAGTATTTT.

This clonotype was recorded once. At one end the junction does not follow the germline gene, possibly because of a read error. This sequence joins TRBV20-1 and TRBJ2-1, with D maybe TRBD2 (6 bases). CDR1 is DFQATT and CDR2 is SNEGSKA in the germline V gene (reference sequence). The CDR3 runs 13 residues. This chain's CDR3 is CSGAGPPNNGQFF. The CDR3 DNA reads TGCAGTGGGGCGGGACCTCCTAACAATGGGCAGTTCTTC.

The CDR3 loop is CSPRKRTADIPEAFF. CDR3 DNA: TGCAGCCCCCGCAAGAGGACAGCGGATATACCTGAAGCTTTCTTT. This chain connects TRBV20-1 to TRBJ1-1, with D tentatively TRBD1 (6 bases). The CDR3 runs 15 residues. In germline, CDR1 is DFQATT, CDR2 SNEGSKA (reference sequence).

This clonotype was seen more than once but under ten times. This chain joins TRBV7-9 and TRBJ2-5; D perhaps matches TRBD1 (6 bases). Germline values: CDR1 SEHNR, CDR2 FQNEAQ (reference sequence). The CDR3 spans 13 residues. Trimming took 3 bases from V and 7 from J, leaving 12 bases between them. The CDR3 nucleotides are TGTGCCAGCAGCTTGGGACACGGAGGGACCCAGTACTTC. Protein sequence: CASSLGHGGTQYF.

This clonotype was picked up many times. This CDR3 reads CASRGWALDSDEQYF. CDR3 coding DNA: TGTGCCAGCAGGGGCTGGGCCCTCGACTCGGACGAGCAGTACTTC. V is TRBV21-1 and J is TRBJ2-7; the D call in the table, TRBD2, was not verified against the DNA. TRBV21-1 corresponds to a pseudogene. The CDR3 is 15 amino acids.

V gene TRBV12-3 or TRBV12-4 combines with J gene TRBJ2-4; unclear D gene. This CDR3 region has 11 residues. Trimming cost V 3 bases and J 7 bases, with 4 bases left between them. DNA for the CDR3: TGTGCCAGCAGTTTGTTGAACATTCAGTACTTC. This translates into CASSLLNIQYF.

In this sample, this clonotype turned up many times. The chain is built from TRBV28 and TRBJ2-7; the D is unclear. The CDR3 spans 12 residues. Germline V gene lookup returns CDR1 MDHEN and CDR2 SYDVKM. V lost 3 bases and J 3 bases, leaving 6 bases between the germline ends. In nucleotides, the CDR3 is TGTGCCAGCAGTTTCGTCGACTACGAGCAGTACTTC. Its protein is CASSFVDYEQYF.

The chain combines TRBV20-1 with TRBJ2-1; TRBD2 aligns across 7 bases. Per the germline V gene, CDR1 is DFQATT and CDR2 is SNEGSKA (reference sequence). V lost 1 base and J lost 6; bases outside the gene matches: 6. The CDR3 runs 14 residues. The CDR3 is CSARGSGTGNEQFF. The CDR3 region has the DNA TGCAGTGCTAGAGGGAGCGGGACGGGCAATGAGCAGTTCTTC.

V gene TRBV12-3 or TRBV12-4 combines with J gene TRBJ2-5; TRBD1 matches at 7 bases. Germline trimming cut 7 bases from V and 4 bases from J; bases unmatched to any gene: 12. CDR3 length: 15 residues. CDR3: CASTYRIQGTETQYF. The DNA of the CDR3 is TGTGCCAGCACCTACCGGATACAGGGGACAGAGACCCAGTACTTC.

The chain uses TRBV2 and TRBJ1-6; no reliable D call. The CDR3 sequence is 16 residues long. Trimming took off 2 bases at V and 5 bases at J, with 13 bases between the two ends. The V gene's germline CDR1 is SNHLY and CDR2 FYNNEI. The CDR3 is CASSEIGRANNSPLHF. CDR3 nucleotide sequence: TGTGCCAGCAGTGAAATCGGTCGTGCTAATAATTCACCCCTCCACTTT.

This clonotype was found many times. CDR3 region: CASSLPGGQADTQYF. CDR3 DNA sequence: TGTGCCAGCAGCTTGCCGGGGGGGCAAGCAGATACGCAGTATTTT. The chain joins TRBV7-2 to TRBJ2-3; TRBD2 agrees at 8 bases. J was trimmed by 4 bases and V by 3 bases; bases with no gene match: 6. The germline gives CDR1 SGHTA, CDR2 FQGNSA. CDR3 length: 15 amino acids.

The rearrangement uses TRBV7-9 and TRBJ2-4, with a weak D call TRBD1 (5 bases). The DNA matches TRBJ2-7 better at its end, which makes the J call doubtful. Germline CDR1 and CDR2: SEHNR and FQNEAQ (reference sequence). This CDR3 contains 12 residues. DNA of the CDR3: TGTGCCAGCCTCCGGACAACCTACGAGCAGTACTTC. Protein product: CASLRTTYEQYF.

As concerns this clonotype: Germline is not matched at one junction end, which may reflect a read error. The rearrangement links TRBV14 to TRBJ2-3; 7 bases agree with TRBD1. The CDR3 extends over 16 amino acids. The germline gives CDR1 SGHDN, CDR2 FVKESK. CDR3 sequence (DNA): TGCGCCAGCAGCCGAGCGGTGACAGGGTTCGCAGATACGCAGTATTTT. Residues: CASSRAVTGFADTQYF.

V is TRBV20-1 and J is TRBJ2-3, with 11 positions matching TRBD2. V gave up 6 bases and J gave up 4 bases; unmatched junction bases: 9. There are 15 residues in the CDR3. The germline gives CDR1 DFQATT, CDR2 SNEGSKA (reference sequence). The CDR3 spells CSAPTSGAAADTQYF. CDR3 DNA sequence: TGCAGTGCCCCGACTAGCGGGGCGGCTGCAGATACGCAGTATTTT.

The chain is built from TRBV5-1 and TRBJ2-2; 11 bases align to TRBD2. CDR3 size: 16 residues. Germline values: CDR1 SGHRS, CDR2 YFSETQ. J was trimmed by 2 bases and V by 7 bases; bases with no gene match: 7. The CDR3 DNA follows: TGCGCCAGCTATGGTGGACTAGCGGGCAACACCGGGGAGCTGTTTTTT. Encoded protein: CASYGGLAGNTGELFF.

The chain has TRBV9 and TRBJ2-4, with a tentative D call TRBD1 (6 bases). There are 15 residues in the CDR3. Germline V lookup: CDR1 SGDLS, CDR2 YYNGEE. V was cut by 6 bases and J by 13 bases, with 26 bases left in between. CDR3 in amino acids: CASTSEDRSGDEQYF. The CDR3 bases are TGTGCCAGCACCAGCGAGGACAGAAGTGGCGATGAGCAGTACTTC.

This clonotype came up many times. This sequence joins TRBV7-3 and TRBJ2-3; D remains ambiguous. Germline CDR1 is SGHTA and CDR2 is FQGTGA. The V end lost 2 bases, the J end lost 2 bases, and 8 bases lay between the germline ends. This CDR3 spans 14 amino acids. The CDR3 region is CASSLPPNTDTQYF. The CDR3 DNA is TGTGCCAGCAGCTTACCCCCAAACACAGATACGCAGTATTTT. The variable domain in full, with the rest retrieved from reference TRBV7-3 and TRBJ2-3, is GAGVSQTPSNKVTEKGKYVELRCDPISGHTALYWYRQSLGQGPEFLIYFQGTGAADDSGLPNDRFFAVRPEGSVSTLKIQRTERGDSAVYLCASSLPPNTDTQYFGPGTRLTVL.